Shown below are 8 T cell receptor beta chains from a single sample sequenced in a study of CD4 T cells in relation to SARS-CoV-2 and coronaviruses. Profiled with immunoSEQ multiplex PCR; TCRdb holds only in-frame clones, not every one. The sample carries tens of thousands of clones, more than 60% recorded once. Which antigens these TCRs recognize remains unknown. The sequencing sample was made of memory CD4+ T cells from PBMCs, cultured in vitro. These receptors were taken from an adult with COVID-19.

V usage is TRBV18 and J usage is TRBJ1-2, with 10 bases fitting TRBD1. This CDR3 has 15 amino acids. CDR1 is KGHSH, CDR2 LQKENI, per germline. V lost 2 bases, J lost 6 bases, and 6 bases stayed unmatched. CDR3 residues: CASSPGDRGPDGYTF. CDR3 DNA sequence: TGTGCCAGCTCACCAGGTGACAGGGGGCCTGATGGCTACACCTTC.

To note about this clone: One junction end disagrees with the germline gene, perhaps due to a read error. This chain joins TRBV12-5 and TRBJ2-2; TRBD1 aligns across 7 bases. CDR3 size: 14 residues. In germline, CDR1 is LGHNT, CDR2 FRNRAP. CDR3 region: CASGPQGNAGELFF. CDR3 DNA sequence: TGTGCTAGTGGCCCACAGGGGAACGCCGGGGAGCTGTTTTTT.

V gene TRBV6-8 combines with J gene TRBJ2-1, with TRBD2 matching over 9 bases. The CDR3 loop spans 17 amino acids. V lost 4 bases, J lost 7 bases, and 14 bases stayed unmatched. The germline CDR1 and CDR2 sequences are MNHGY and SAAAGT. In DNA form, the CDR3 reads TGTGCCAGCAGTTTCCAAGCCGCTAGCGGGACCGGGAATGAGCAGTTCTTC. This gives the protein CASSFQAASGTGNEQFF.

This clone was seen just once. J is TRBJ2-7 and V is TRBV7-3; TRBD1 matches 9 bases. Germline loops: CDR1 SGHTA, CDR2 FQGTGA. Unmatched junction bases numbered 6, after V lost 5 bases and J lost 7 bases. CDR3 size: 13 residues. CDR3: CASSPQGAEEQYF. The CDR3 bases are TGTGCCAGCAGCCCACAGGGGGCTGAAGAGCAGTACTTC.

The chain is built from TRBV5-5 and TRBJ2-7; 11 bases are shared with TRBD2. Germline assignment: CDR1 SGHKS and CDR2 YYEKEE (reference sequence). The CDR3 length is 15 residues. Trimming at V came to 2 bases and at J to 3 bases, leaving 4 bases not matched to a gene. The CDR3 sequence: CASSFTGTSGYEQYF. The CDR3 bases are TGTGCCAGCAGCTTTACCGGGACTAGCGGCTACGAGCAGTACTTC.

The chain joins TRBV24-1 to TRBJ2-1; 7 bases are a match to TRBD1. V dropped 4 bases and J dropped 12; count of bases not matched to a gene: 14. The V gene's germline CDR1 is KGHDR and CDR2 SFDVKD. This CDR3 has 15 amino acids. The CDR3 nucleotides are TGTGCCACCAGTGAGCTACCCGGGACAGTCGTGGGGCAGTTCTTC. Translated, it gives CATSELPGTVVGQFF.

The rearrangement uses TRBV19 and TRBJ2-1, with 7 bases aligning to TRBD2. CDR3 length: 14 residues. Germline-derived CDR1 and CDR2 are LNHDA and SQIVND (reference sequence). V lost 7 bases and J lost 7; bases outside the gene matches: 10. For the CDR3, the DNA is TGTGCCAGTACCCCCGGGACTACATCTAATGAGCAGTTCTTC. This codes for CASTPGTTSNEQFF. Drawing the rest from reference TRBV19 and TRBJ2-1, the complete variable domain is DGGITQSPKYLFRKEGQNVTLSCEQNLNHDAMYWYRQDPGQGLRLIYYSQIVNDFQKGDIAEGYSVSREKKESFPLTVTSAQKNPTAFYLCASTPGTTSNEQFFGPGTRLTVL.

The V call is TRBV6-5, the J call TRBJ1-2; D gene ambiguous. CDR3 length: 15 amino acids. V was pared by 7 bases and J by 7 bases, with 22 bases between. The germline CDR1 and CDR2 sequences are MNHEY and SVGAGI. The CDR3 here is CASNPGPDPQAGYTF. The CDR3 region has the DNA TGTGCCAGCAATCCGGGCCCCGACCCGCAGGCTGGCTACACCTTC.